This entry lists 22 T cell receptor beta chains sequenced from one sample in a study of blood T cell repertoires in COVID-19. TCRdb's table, derived via immunoSEQ multiplex PCR, lists solely in-frame clones and lacks some. The sample has about 180,000 clones; 87% are singletons. The sample consisted of PBMCs or T cells enriched from blood (not recorded which). Source of these receptors: a woman between 50 and 59 years old who had recovered from COVID-19.

Here the CDR3 reads CASSPPGIQETQYF. For the CDR3, the DNA is TGTGCCAGCTCACCTCCGGGGATTCAAGAGACCCAGTACTTC. This chain connects TRBV18 to TRBJ2-5, with TRBD2 as a possible D gene (5 bases). The V end lost 3 bases, the J end lost 2 bases, and 10 bases lay between the germline ends. The CDR3 runs to 14 residues. Germline V CDR1 and CDR2: KGHSH, LQKENI.

The rearrangement uses TRBV11-3 and TRBJ2-3; no firm D call. This CDR3 comprises 16 residues. Per germline, CDR1 SGHNT and CDR2 YENEEA. The ends were cut back, 5 bases at V and 1 base at J, with 16 bases in the middle. In DNA form, the CDR3 reads TGTGCCAGCAGCCTACAGATCTCCCTCGGCACAGATACGCAGTATTTT. Its protein product is CASSLQISLGTDTQYF.

This chain links TRBV18 with TRBJ2-1, with a possible D match to TRBD2 (6 bases). Trimming shortened V by 1 base and J by 7 bases, and 8 bases separated the two germline ends. CDR1 is KGHSH, CDR2 LQKENI, per germline. The CDR3 is 13 amino acids. The CDR3 loop is CASSPLGRNEQFF. CDR3 nucleotide sequence: TGTGCCAGCTCACCACTGGGGAGGAATGAGCAGTTCTTC.

The V gene is TRBV6-4, the J gene TRBJ2-3; TRBD2 agrees at 9 bases. The CDR3 runs to 16 residues. Germline V gives CDR1 MRHNA, CDR2 SNTAGT. With V trimmed by 6 bases and J by 3 bases, 10 bases remained unmatched. The CDR3 sequence is CASSKPRGRGTDTQYF. CDR3 DNA: TGTGCCAGCAGCAAACCCCGCGGGAGGGGAACAGATACGCAGTATTTT.

The chain combines TRBV3-1 (or the pseudogene TRBV3-2) with TRBJ2-7, with 15 bases that match TRBD2. The germline gives CDR1 LGHDT, CDR2 YNNKEL (reference sequence). CDR3 length equals 17 residues. V shed 1 base, J shed 4 bases, and the junction held 5 bases outside the gene matches. The CDR3 DNA reads as TGTGCCAGCAGCCAAGTTGGGACTAGCGGGAGGAGTTACGAGCAGTACTTC. Protein: CASSQVGTSGRSYEQYF.

This chain connects TRBV29-1 to TRBJ1-6; maybe TRBD1 (6 bases). CDR3 length: 13 amino acids. Germline V gene data show CDR1 as SQVTM and CDR2 as ANQGSEA. Trimming shortened V by 4 bases and J by 8 bases, and 12 bases separated the two germline ends. The CDR3 sequence is CSVGGGGDSPLHF. As DNA, the CDR3 is TGCAGCGTTGGAGGAGGGGGGGATTCACCCCTCCACTTT.

V and J are TRBV19 and TRBJ1-1, with D possibly TRBD1 on 5 matching bases. The CDR3 runs 14 residues. With 6 bases removed from V and 10 bases from J, the gap between germline ends came to 21 bases. CDR1 and CDR2 (germline): LNHDA, SQIVND (reference sequence). In DNA, the CDR3 is TGTGCCAGTAGCCCTTTAGGGGAAACATGGGGAGCTTTCTTT. It codes for CASSPLGETWGAFF.

This sequence joins TRBV11-3 and TRBJ2-5; weak D call: TRBD1 (5 bases). Germline CDR1 is SGHNT and CDR2 is YENEEA. Between the trimmed V and J ends, which lost 0 bases and 5 bases, there was a span of 13 bases. The CDR3 runs 15 residues. CDR3: CASSLDSQGGETQYF. Written as DNA, the CDR3 is TGTGCCAGCAGCTTAGATTCGCAGGGTGGGGAGACCCAGTACTTC.

V gene TRBV23-1 combines with J gene TRBJ2-1, with 7 bases aligning to TRBD2. TRBV23-1 is marked as an open reading frame, function uncertain. The ends lost 7 bases at V and 7 bases at J; junction bases unmatched: 10. There are 14 residues in the CDR3. Written as DNA, the CDR3 is TGCGCCAGCATAGGGAGGGACTTCTTAAATGAGCAGTTCTTC. This sequence encodes CASIGRDFLNEQFF.

This clone was counted once. V usage is TRBV2 and J usage is TRBJ2-7; a weak D match, TRBD1 (6 bases). Trimming pared 7 bases from V and 6 bases from J, leaving 16 bases between. Germline V CDR1 and CDR2: SNHLY, FYNNEI. The CDR3 consists of 13 residues. CDR3 region: CASKRQGTSEQYF. The CDR3 DNA reads TGTGCCAGCAAGCGGCAGGGGACCAGCGAGCAGTACTTC.

J is TRBJ2-2 and V is TRBV21-1; the D call of TRBD1 is as the table states it, not checked on the DNA. TRBV21-1 corresponds to a pseudogene. There are 14 residues in the CDR3. DNA of the CDR3: TGTGCCAGCAGACTCGGACACAACACCGGGGAGCTGTTTTTT. Its protein product is CASRLGHNTGELFF.

V gene TRBV27 combines with J gene TRBJ2-3; 7 bases fit TRBD2. The CDR3 covers 15 residues. Germline trimming cut 1 base from V and 4 bases from J; bases unmatched to any gene: 5. CDR1 and CDR2 (germline): MNHEY, SMNVEV (reference sequence). DNA of the CDR3: TGTGCCAGCAGTTTATTGGCGGGAGAGCCAGATACGCAGTATTTT. The encoded protein is CASSLLAGEPDTQYF.

The genes are TRBV29-1 and TRBJ2-6, with D hard to call. The CDR3 totals 12 residues. The germline V gene encodes CDR1 SQVTM and CDR2 ANQGSEA. V gave up 6 bases and J gave up 4 bases, with 7 bases separating them. As DNA, the CDR3 is TGCAGCGTCCTAGTAGGGGCCAACGTCCTGACTTTC. As protein: CSVLVGANVLTF.

The chain carries TRBV7-2 and TRBJ2-7, with 7 bases fitting TRBD1. Germline CDR1 SGHTA, CDR2 FQGNSA. V lost 5 bases, J lost 3 bases, and 10 bases stayed unmatched. The CDR3 has 15 amino acids. CDR3 loop: CASSPRTGDLYEQYF. The CDR3 DNA sequence: TGTGCCAGCAGCCCCCGGACAGGAGACCTCTACGAGCAGTACTTC.

This CDR3 reads CASSIIRGNNYGYTF. The DNA for the CDR3 is TGTGCCAGTAGTATAATCCGGGGGAATAACTATGGCTACACCTTC. The chain combines TRBV19 with TRBJ1-2, with a possible D match to TRBD1 (5 bases). V was cut by 2 bases and J by 1 base, with 11 bases left in between. The CDR3 is made up of 15 amino acids. Germline-derived CDR1 and CDR2 are LNHDA and SQIVND (reference sequence).

This chain links TRBV6-5 with TRBJ2-7, with D perhaps matching TRBD2 (7 bases). The V gene lost 0 bases and the J gene lost 1 base, with 13 bases spanning the gap. CDR3 length: 16 amino acids. Per the germline V gene, CDR1 is MNHEY and CDR2 is SVGAGI. CDR3 region: CASSYSGGHLSYEQYF. The CDR3 DNA follows: TGTGCCAGCAGTTACTCGGGGGGGCATCTTTCCTACGAGCAGTACTTC.

This chain joins TRBV5-1 and TRBJ2-1, with 10 positions matching TRBD2. This CDR3 spans 15 amino acids. V trimming: 5 bases; J trimming: 7 bases; junction bases outside the gene matches: 9. Germline V gives CDR1 SGHRS, CDR2 YFSETQ. CDR3 DNA: TGCGCCAGCAGGGCGTTAGCGGGAGGAGAGAATGAGCAGTTCTTC. Its protein product is CASRALAGGENEQFF.

The chain uses TRBV11-3 and TRBJ1-6, with 7 bases that match TRBD1. Germline lookup yields CDR1 SGHNT and CDR2 YENEEA. Trimming at V came to 6 bases and at J to 5 bases, leaving 7 bases not matched to a gene. The CDR3 length is 15 residues. CDR3 residues: CASRRTGTDNSPLHF. The CDR3 region has the DNA TGTGCCAGCAGGCGAACCGGGACAGATAATTCACCCCTCCACTTT.

This chain connects TRBV5-5 to TRBJ2-7; 7 nucleotides match TRBD2. The CDR3 consists of 15 residues. V dropped 5 bases and J dropped 1; count of bases not matched to a gene: 9. Germline CDR1 SGHKS, CDR2 YYEKEE (reference sequence). The CDR3 region is CASRVRDYASYEQYF. The CDR3 DNA is TGTGCCAGCAGGGTCCGGGACTACGCTTCCTACGAGCAGTACTTC. The variable domain in full, completed from reference TRBV5-5 and TRBJ2-7, reads DAGVTQSPTHLIKTRGQQVTLRCSPISGHKSVSWYQQVLGQGPQFIFQYYEKEERGRGNFPDRFSARQFPNYSSELNVNALLLGDSALYLCASRVRDYASYEQYFGPGTRLTVT.

The rearrangement joins TRBV5-1 to TRBJ2-2; the D gene is possibly TRBD1 (7 bases). CDR1 and CDR2 from the germline V gene are SGHRS and YFSETQ. This CDR3 contains 15 residues. V was pared by 4 bases and J by 1 base, with 11 bases between. The CDR3 region is CASSAGQLNTGELFF. CDR3 coding DNA: TGCGCCAGCAGCGCGGGACAGCTGAACACCGGGGAGCTGTTTTTT.

This CDR3 reads CASSLWGGPSGNTIYF. In DNA form, the CDR3 reads TGTGCCAGCAGCTTATGGGGGGGGCCCTCTGGAAACACCATATATTTT. The chain has TRBV7-9 and TRBJ1-3; possible D gene TRBD1, 6 bases. Trimming cost V 2 bases and J 0 bases, with 11 bases left between them. The CDR3 is 16 residues long. Germline CDR1 is SEHNR and CDR2 is FQNEAQ (reference sequence).

The gene calls are TRBV10-3 and TRBJ2-1; TRBD1 might be the D (5 bases). Germline V gene data show CDR1 as ENHRY and CDR2 as SYGVKD. The length of the CDR3 is 17 residues. The ends were cut back, 1 base at V and 0 bases at J, with 13 bases in the middle. The CDR3 bases are TGTGCCATCAGTGAGTTCCCCGACAGTAGCTCCTACAATGAGCAGTTCTTC. Encoded protein: CAISEFPDSSSYNEQFF.